The next 9 T cell receptor beta chains were all read from a single sample in a study of neoadjuvant anti-PD-1 for oral cavity cancer. Assay used: immunoSEQ multiplex PCR; TCRdb lists only in-frame clones, some missing. The sample yields 55,000 to 80,000 clones, roughly nine tenths seen once. The time point was: after neoadjuvant nivolumab, at surgical resection. The source was PBMCs, collected after nivolumab (anti-PD-1) treatment. Receptors were obtained from a person aged 35 to 85 with oral cavity squamous cell carcinoma.

The chain employs TRBV27 and TRBJ1-5, with no clear D. The CDR3 has 15 amino acids. V was trimmed by 5 bases and J by 6 bases, leaving 17 bases between them. Germline-derived CDR1 and CDR2 are MNHEY and SMNVEV (reference sequence). CDR3 coding DNA: TGTGCCAGCAGTCCCCGGGCCCGGGCCACTCAGCCCCAGCATTTT. Translation gives CASSPRARATQPQHF.

The gene calls are TRBV6-5 and TRBJ1-5, with TRBD1 identical over 11 bases. Germline loops: CDR1 MNHEY, CDR2 SVGAGI. This CDR3 spans 15 amino acids. The V gene end was trimmed by 5 bases and the J gene end by 7 bases; junction bases not matched to a gene: 7. The CDR3 loop is CASSNGQGAWQPQHF. The DNA of the CDR3 is TGTGCCAGCAGTAACGGACAGGGGGCATGGCAGCCCCAGCATTTT.

V and J are TRBV4-1 and TRBJ1-3; tentatively, D is TRBD1 (6 bases). This CDR3 comprises 17 residues. V gave up 2 bases and J gave up 2 bases, with 16 bases separating them. CDR1 MGHRA and CDR2 YSYEKL come from the germline V gene. CDR3 amino acids: CASSQPLQGSAGNTIYF. The CDR3 nucleotides are TGCGCCAGCAGCCAACCCCTACAGGGCAGCGCTGGAAACACCATATATTTT.

The chain couples TRBV4-1 to TRBJ2-2, with D perhaps matching TRBD1 (7 bases). The length of the CDR3 is 16 residues. Trimming took 0 bases from V and 6 from J, leaving 14 bases between them. Germline loops: CDR1 MGHRA, CDR2 YSYEKL. CDR3: CASSQDAGGLPGELFF. CDR3 in DNA: TGCGCCAGCAGCCAAGATGCAGGGGGACTGCCCGGGGAGCTGTTTTTT.

The rearrangement uses TRBV27 and TRBJ2-2; D not certain. This CDR3 has 12 amino acids. Trimming removed 3 bases from V and 2 bases from J, with 1 base in between. Looked up from germline, CDR1 is MNHEY and CDR2 is SMNVEV (reference sequence). Here the CDR3 reads CASSFNTGELFF. The CDR3 DNA follows: TGTGCCAGCAGTTTCAACACCGGGGAGCTGTTTTTT.

The rearrangement links TRBV7-8 to TRBJ2-7, with 10 bases identical to TRBD2. Germline CDR1 reads SGHVS; CDR2 reads FQNEAQ. V gave up 3 bases and J gave up 4 bases; unmatched junction bases: 6. CDR3 length: 15 residues. The CDR3, as DNA: TGTGCCAGCAGCTTTCGGAGACTAGCGGGTTACGAGCAGTACTTC. Its translation: CASSFRRLAGYEQYF.

The rearrangement links TRBV6-1 to TRBJ1-5; D gene uncertain. The CDR3 has 11 residues. The V end was cut by 6 bases, the J end by 7 bases, with 7 bases between. The germline V gene encodes CDR1 MNHNS and CDR2 SASEGT. CDR3 sequence: CASSTVQPQHF. Here the CDR3 DNA reads TGTGCCAGCAGCACAGTACAGCCCCAGCATTTT.

This clone appeared a few times. The gene calls are TRBV7-6 and TRBJ2-2; no reliable D call. Germline V gene data show CDR1 as SGHVS and CDR2 as FNYEAQ. There are 12 residues in the CDR3. Trimming removed 0 bases from V and 10 bases from J, with 6 bases in between. The CDR3 sequence is CASSLAGLELFF. CDR3 bases: TGTGCCAGCAGCTTAGCGGGGTTGGAGCTGTTTTTT. Full variable domain (missing parts from reference TRBV7-6 and TRBJ2-2): GAGVSQSPRYKVTKRGQDVALRCDPISGHVSLYWYRQALGQGPEFLTYFNYEAQQDKSGLPNDRFSAERPEGSISTLTIQRTEQRDSAMYRCASSLAGLELFFGEGSRLTVL.

This chain links TRBV5-4 with TRBJ2-1; 11 bases match TRBD2. Germline CDR1 is SGHNT and CDR2 is YYREEE (reference sequence). V trimming: 3 bases; J trimming: 0 bases; junction bases outside the gene matches: 5. There are 17 residues in the CDR3. CDR3 region: CASSSGTSGNSYNEQFF. Here the CDR3 DNA reads TGTGCCAGCAGCTCGGGGACTAGCGGCAACTCCTACAATGAGCAGTTCTTC.